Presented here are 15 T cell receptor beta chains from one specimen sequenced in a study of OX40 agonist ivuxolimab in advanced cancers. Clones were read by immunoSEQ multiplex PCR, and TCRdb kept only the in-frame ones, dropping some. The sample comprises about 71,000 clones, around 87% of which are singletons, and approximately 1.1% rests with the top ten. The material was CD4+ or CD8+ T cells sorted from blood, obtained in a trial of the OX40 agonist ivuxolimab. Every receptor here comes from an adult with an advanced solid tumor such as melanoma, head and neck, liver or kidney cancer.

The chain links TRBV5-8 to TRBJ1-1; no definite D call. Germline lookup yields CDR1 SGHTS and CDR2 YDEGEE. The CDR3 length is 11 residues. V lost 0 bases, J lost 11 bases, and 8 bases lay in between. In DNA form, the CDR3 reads TGTGCCAGCAGCTTGGTCAGAGGCGCTTTCTTT. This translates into CASSLVRGAFF.

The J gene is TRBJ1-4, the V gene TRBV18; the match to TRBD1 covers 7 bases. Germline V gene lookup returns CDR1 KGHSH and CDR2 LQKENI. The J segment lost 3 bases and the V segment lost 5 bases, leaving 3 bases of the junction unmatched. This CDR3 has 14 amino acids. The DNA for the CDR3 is TGTGCCAGCTCAAGGGACAGAGCTAATGAAAAACTGTTTTTT. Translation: CASSRDRANEKLFF.

As DNA, the CDR3 is TGTGCCAGCAGTGAAATGGGGGTTACCGGGGAGCTGTTTTTT. Its protein is CASSEMGVTGELFF. This chain connects TRBV2 to TRBJ2-2; D is tentatively TRBD1 or TRBD2 (5 bases each). This CDR3 is built from 14 residues. V gave up 2 bases and J gave up 5 bases, with 9 bases separating them. In germline, CDR1 is SNHLY, CDR2 FYNNEI.

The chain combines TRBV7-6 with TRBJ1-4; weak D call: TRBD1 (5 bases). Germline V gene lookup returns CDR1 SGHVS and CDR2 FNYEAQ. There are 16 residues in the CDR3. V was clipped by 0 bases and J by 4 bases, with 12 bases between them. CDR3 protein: CASSLAGWGLNEKLFF. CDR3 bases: TGTGCCAGCAGCTTAGCGGGGTGGGGACTTAATGAAAAACTGTTTTTT.

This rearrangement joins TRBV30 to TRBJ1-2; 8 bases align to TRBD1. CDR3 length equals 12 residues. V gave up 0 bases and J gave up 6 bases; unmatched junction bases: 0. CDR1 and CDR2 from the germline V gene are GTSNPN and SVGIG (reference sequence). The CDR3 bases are TGTGCCTGGAGTGTACAGGGGGATGGCTACACCTTC. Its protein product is CAWSVQGDGYTF.

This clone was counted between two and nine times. CDR3 coding DNA: TGTGCCAGCACCTCGGGACTAGCTGTATCCGAGCAGTACTTC. Protein: CASTSGLAVSEQYF. The rearrangement joins TRBV7-2 to TRBJ2-7; 9 bases are shared with TRBD2. CDR1 and CDR2 from the germline V gene are SGHTA and FQGNSA. CDR3 length: 14 amino acids. The junction had 10 bases not matched to a gene; V was cut back by 7 bases and J by 6 bases. Looking up the rest from reference TRBV7-2 and TRBJ2-7 gives the full variable domain: GAGVSQSPSNKVTEKGKDVELRCDPISGHTALYWYRQSLGQGLEFLIYFQGNSAPDKSGLPSDRFSAERTGGSVSTLTIQRTQQEDSAVYLCASTSGLAVSEQYFGPGTRLTVT.

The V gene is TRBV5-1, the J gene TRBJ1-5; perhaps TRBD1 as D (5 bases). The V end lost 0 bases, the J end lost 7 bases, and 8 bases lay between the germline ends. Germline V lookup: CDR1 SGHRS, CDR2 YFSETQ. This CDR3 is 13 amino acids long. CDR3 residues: CASSLGGQQPQHF. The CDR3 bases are TGCGCCAGCAGCTTGGGTGGACAACAGCCCCAGCATTTT.

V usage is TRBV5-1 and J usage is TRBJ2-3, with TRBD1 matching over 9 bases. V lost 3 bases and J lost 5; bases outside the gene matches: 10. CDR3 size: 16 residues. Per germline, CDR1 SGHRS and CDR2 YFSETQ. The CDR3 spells CASSSPGQGRLDTQYF. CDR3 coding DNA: TGCGCCAGCAGCTCCCCGGGACAGGGCCGTTTAGATACGCAGTATTTT.

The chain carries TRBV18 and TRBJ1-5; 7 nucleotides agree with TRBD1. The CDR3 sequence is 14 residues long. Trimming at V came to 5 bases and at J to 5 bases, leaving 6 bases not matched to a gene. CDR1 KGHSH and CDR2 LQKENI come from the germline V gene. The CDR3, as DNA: TGTGCCAGCTCAGAGACAGGGTACGATCAGCCCCAGCATTTT. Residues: CASSETGYDQPQHF.

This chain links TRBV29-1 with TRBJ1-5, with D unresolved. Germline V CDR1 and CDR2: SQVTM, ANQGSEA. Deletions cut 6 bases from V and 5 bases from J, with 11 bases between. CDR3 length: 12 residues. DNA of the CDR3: TGCAGCGTGATCCTAGGTGATCAGCCCCAGCATTTT. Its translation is CSVILGDQPQHF.

The CDR3 reads CASTRAGDAGNTIYF. The DNA of the CDR3 is TGCGCCAGCACACGGGCGGGGGACGCTGGAAACACCATATATTTT. This chain links TRBV5-1 with TRBJ1-3; weak D call: TRBD1 (5 bases). V dropped 6 bases and J dropped 2 bases, with 15 bases sitting between them. Germline assignment: CDR1 SGHRS and CDR2 YFSETQ. This CDR3 has 15 amino acids.

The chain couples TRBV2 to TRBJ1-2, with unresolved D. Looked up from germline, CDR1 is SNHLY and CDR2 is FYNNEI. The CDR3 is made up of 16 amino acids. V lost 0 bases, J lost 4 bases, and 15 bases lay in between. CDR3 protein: CASSEALSGSSYGYTF. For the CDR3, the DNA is TGTGCCAGCAGTGAAGCGCTTAGTGGGAGCAGCTATGGCTACACCTTC.

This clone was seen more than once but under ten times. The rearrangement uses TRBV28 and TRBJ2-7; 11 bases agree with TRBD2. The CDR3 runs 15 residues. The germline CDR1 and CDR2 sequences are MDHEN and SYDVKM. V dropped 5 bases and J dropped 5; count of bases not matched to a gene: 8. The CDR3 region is CASSPPSGRFNEQYF. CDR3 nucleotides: TGTGCCAGCAGTCCACCTAGCGGGAGGTTCAACGAGCAGTACTTC.

CDR3 region: CASRGLAGEQFF. As DNA, the CDR3 is TGTGCCAGCAGGGGACTAGCGGGGGAGCAGTTCTTC. V and J are TRBV6-4 and TRBJ2-1; 13 nucleotides line up with TRBD2. Germline CDR1 and CDR2: MRHNA and SNTAGT. CDR3 length: 12 amino acids. V lost 6 bases to trimming and J lost 10 bases; unmatched junction nucleotides: 0.

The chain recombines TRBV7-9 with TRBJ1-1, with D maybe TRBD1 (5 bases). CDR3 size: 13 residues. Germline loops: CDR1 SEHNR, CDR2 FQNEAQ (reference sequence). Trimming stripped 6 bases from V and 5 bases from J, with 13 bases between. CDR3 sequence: CASRPTGGTEAFF. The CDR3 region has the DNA TGTGCCAGCAGACCGACGGGGGGTACTGAAGCTTTCTTT.